This passage covers 12 T cell receptor beta chains from one sample sequenced in a study of cytomegalovirus exposure and HLA in healthy donors. Amplification used 60 Vbeta primers and 13 Jbeta primers. The assay was immunoSEQ multiplex PCR, and TCRdb's table has in-frame clones only and misses some. The table lists about 160,000 clones, about 85% of them singletons. Sequencing input: PBMCs. These TCRs come from a man in his late teens or twenties in good health and CMV-seropositive.

The chain employs TRBV2 and TRBJ2-4; 10 bases agree with TRBD1. The CDR3 runs 19 residues. J lost 2 bases, V lost 3 bases, and 13 bases had no gene match. Germline CDR1 reads SNHLY; CDR2 reads FYNNEI. In DNA, the CDR3 is TGTGCCAGCAGTGACATGGACAGGGGGGTAGTGGTGACCAAAAACATTCAGTACTTC. Translated, it gives CASSDMDRGVVVTKNIQYF.

This rearrangement joins TRBV4-1 to TRBJ2-7, with 10 positions matching TRBD2. The germline V gene has CDR1 MGHRA and CDR2 YSYEKL. V gave up 4 bases and J gave up 0 bases; unmatched junction bases: 12. The CDR3 sequence is 18 residues long. The CDR3 bases are TGCGCCAGCAGCCCAACCCTTGGGACTAGCGCCTTCTCCTACGAGCAGTACTTC. Translation gives CASSPTLGTSAFSYEQYF.

This chain joins TRBV9 and TRBJ2-5; D ambiguous. Germline values: CDR1 SGDLS, CDR2 YYNGEE. The CDR3 runs 14 residues. With 4 bases removed from V and 5 bases from J, the gap between germline ends came to 15 bases. CDR3 DNA sequence: TGTGCCAGCAGCCCCTCGACAAACGCCGAGACCCAGTACTTC. This gives the protein CASSPSTNAETQYF.

V usage is TRBV5-5 and J usage is TRBJ2-7, with TRBD1 as a possible D gene (6 bases). The germline CDR1 and CDR2 sequences are SGHKS and YYEKEE (reference sequence). V gave up 4 bases and J gave up 4 bases, with 9 bases separating them. This CDR3 has 12 residues. The CDR3 reads CASSLTGYEQYF. CDR3 nucleotides: TGTGCCAGCAGCCTAACAGGGTACGAGCAGTACTTC.

This clone was seen just once. The gene calls are TRBV29-1 and TRBJ2-1, with a tentative D call TRBD2 (5 bases). The CDR3 length is 13 residues. CDR1 is SQVTM, CDR2 ANQGSEA, per germline. V lost 4 bases and J 8 bases, leaving 15 bases between the germline ends. CDR3 DNA sequence: TGCAGCGTTGTTCAGTTCAAGAGGGATGAGCAGTTCTTC. Protein sequence: CSVVQFKRDEQFF.

The rearrangement uses TRBV27 and TRBJ1-2, with a weak D call TRBD1 (5 bases). CDR3 length: 15 amino acids. Germline assignment: CDR1 MNHEY and CDR2 SMNVEV (reference sequence). Trimming shortened V by 0 bases and J by 5 bases, and 13 bases separated the two germline ends. DNA for the CDR3: TGTGCCAGCAGTTTATCTGCGCGGGGGTGGTATGGCTACACCTTC. Encoded protein: CASSLSARGWYGYTF.

This sequence joins TRBV2 and TRBJ2-6; D unresolved. V lost 6 bases, J lost 1 base, and 10 bases lay in between. Germline V gives CDR1 SNHLY, CDR2 FYNNEI. The CDR3 sequence is 15 residues long. The CDR3: CASRPQVSGANVLTF. CDR3 DNA: TGTGCCAGCAGGCCTCAGGTTTCTGGGGCCAACGTCCTGACTTTC.

Here the CDR3 reads CASSREGYTSGNTIYF. The CDR3 bases are TGTGCCAGCTCACGTGAGGGTTACACCTCTGGAAACACCATATATTTT. The chain carries TRBV18 and TRBJ1-3; D is undetermined. The CDR3 sequence is 16 residues long. The ends were cut back, 4 bases at V and 0 bases at J, with 13 bases in the middle. The germline V gene has CDR1 KGHSH and CDR2 LQKENI. Full variable domain (rest looked up from reference TRBV18 and TRBJ1-3): NAGVMQNPRHLVRRRGQEARLRCSPMKGHSHVYWYRQLPEEGLKFMVYLQKENIIDESGMPKERFSAEFPKEGPSILRIQQVVRGDSAAYFCASSREGYTSGNTIYFGEGSWLTVV.

The chain links TRBV10-3 to TRBJ2-1; 10 nucleotides line up with TRBD2. The germline V gene encodes CDR1 ENHRY and CDR2 SYGVKD. This CDR3 has 15 amino acids. J lost 6 bases, V lost 4 bases, and 6 bases had no gene match. CDR3 loop: CAISGSSGGPNEQFF. CDR3 in DNA: TGTGCCATCAGTGGATCTAGCGGGGGTCCCAATGAGCAGTTCTTC.

This clone was seen only once. In the same sample, other DNA sequences code for this CDR3. V and J are TRBV27 and TRBJ1-1; 10 bases agree with TRBD1. This CDR3 is built from 14 residues. Germline CDR1 MNHEY, CDR2 SMNVEV (reference sequence). J gave up 5 bases and V 5 bases, and 5 bases lay outside the gene matches. The CDR3 region is CASSLDRGDTEAFF. CDR3 DNA sequence: TGTGCCAGCAGTCTGGACAGGGGGGATACTGAAGCTTTCTTT.

The chain has TRBV29-1 and TRBJ2-1; 11 positions agree with TRBD2. V lost 5 bases to trimming and J lost 7 bases; unmatched junction nucleotides: 1. In germline, CDR1 is SQVTM, CDR2 ANQGSEA. The CDR3 runs to 12 residues. CDR3 protein: CSVSSGGNEQFF. The CDR3 nucleotides read TGCAGCGTTTCTAGCGGGGGGAATGAGCAGTTCTTC.

This chain joins TRBV5-4 and TRBJ1-2; TRBD1 is a possible D gene (5 bases). V lost 2 bases and J 3 bases, leaving 11 bases between the germline ends. Germline loops: CDR1 SGHNT, CDR2 YYREEE (reference sequence). The CDR3 consists of 14 residues. As DNA, the CDR3 is TGTGCCAGCAGCTTCGACACGGGGGACTATGGCTACACCTTC. Its protein product is CASSFDTGDYGYTF.